This T cell receptor beta chain was sequenced during a study of shared T cell receptors in the human thymus (dated by TCRdb to the early 2020s). Background for the entire study: The study investigated the way shared, self-reactive T-cell receptor alpha chains are produced in the human thymus.

Receptors were amplified or captured by the immunoSEQ multiplex PCR assay. TCRdb retrieved this table from immuneACCESS and kept in-frame rearrangements only. Not all clones are present; in checked studies, unresolved V genes account for under half, and no reason is known for the remainder. This sample lists some 720,000 clones; roughly 90% were detected once. Around 0.0099% of the sample rests with the top ten. As for this clone: Its specific antigen is unknown. It has no much larger one-base neighbor in the sample; base qualities were not kept.

The CDR3 spans 13 residues, from the cysteine through the phenylalanine. Only the CDR3 region is kept as DNA, spanning 39 bases read in frame from base 1. V and J lose 3 bases and 5 bases, and a span of 14 bases separates them. The germline V gene yields SQVTM for CDR1 and ANQGSEA for CDR2. These same data were also listed under a study on human thymus T cells. That second report states: Donors were immunologically healthy infants undergoing open corrective cardiac surgery for congenital heart defects in Finland. Thymus tissue was collected as surgical resects that were removed during corrective cardiac surgery. Both the thymic and the peripheral blood repertoires appeared to show biased V and J gene segment usage. The related research reported highly overlapping thymic TCR repertoires among unrelated individuals. The study used seven to nine infant thymus samples plus four related peripheral blood samples to characterize TCR alpha and beta repertoires. Donor ages ranged from about 6 to 250 days, and the cohort comprised five to seven male and two female infants. Thymocytes were mechanically released from the tissue and were stored as pellets of roughly 9-31 million cells at -70 degrees C. A QIAsymphony instrument was used to extract genomic DNA from the frozen cell pellets. TCRB and TCRAD loci were amplified from a standardized quantity of quality-controlled genomic DNA using the immunoSEQ multiplex PCR assay. Amplicons spanned the V(D)J region at a length sufficient to cover the CDR3 and identify V and J genes. Through the commercial immunoSEQ service, the amplicons were sequenced on an Illumina platform. Primer bias and sequencing errors were corrected using previously described methods, and TCRAD and TCRB definitions followed the IMGT database. Analysis of the repertoires was done with immunoSEQ Analyzer 3.0 and VDJTools and included basic statistics, V/J segment usage, diversity estimates, rarefaction and pairwise overlap. To estimate diversity, the Chao1, ChaoE, Efron-Thisted, Shannon and inverse Simpson indices were applied, and diversity was also estimated on datasets down-sampled to the smallest sample. For repertoire overlap, CDR3 nucleotide sequence, V gene and J gene had to match strictly, and clustering was done by Jaccard-based multidimensional scaling. On average, roughly 800,000 unique TCRB clonotypes were obtained from thymus samples, compared with 80,000 to 85,000 from blood samples.

The rearranged chain carries TRBV29-1 and TRBJ2-7; TRBD1 is a possible D gene, resting on 5 matching bases. The sample taken for sequencing was thymocytes. The TCR originated in a boy under two years old with a congenital heart defect. Donor details come from another sample of the same person, matched by shared clones. The CDR3 loop reads CSVDREGVHEQYF. The nucleotide sequence reads TGCAGCGTTGATAGAGAAGGGGTCCACGAGCAGTACTTC.